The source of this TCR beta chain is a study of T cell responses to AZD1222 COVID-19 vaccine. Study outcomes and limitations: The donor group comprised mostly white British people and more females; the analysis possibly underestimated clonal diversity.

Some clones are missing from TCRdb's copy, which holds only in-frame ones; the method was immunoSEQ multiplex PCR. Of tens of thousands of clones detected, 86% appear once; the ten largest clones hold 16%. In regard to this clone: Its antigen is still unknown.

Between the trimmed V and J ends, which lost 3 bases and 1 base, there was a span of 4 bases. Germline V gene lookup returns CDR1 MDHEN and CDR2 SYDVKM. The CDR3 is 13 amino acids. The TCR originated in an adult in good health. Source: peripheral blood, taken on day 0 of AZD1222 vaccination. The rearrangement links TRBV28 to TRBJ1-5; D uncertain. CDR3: CASSLTSNQPQHF. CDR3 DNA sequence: TGTGCCAGCAGTTTGACCAGCAATCAGCCCCAGCATTTT.